This section outlines one T cell receptor beta chain sequence together with its context. No cognate antigen has been identified for it. It has no much larger one-base neighbor in the sample; base qualities were not kept. The V end gives up 5 bases and the J end 1 base, leaving 7 bases in the junction not matched to a gene. Via the germline V gene, CDR1 is SGHTA and CDR2 FQGNSA. The CDR3 has 15 amino acids, counting the end cysteine and phenylalanine. CDR3 DNA is the only sequence kept; it has 45 bases, read in frame from the first base. Libraries were built with the immunoSEQ multiplex PCR assay. The original methods were these. A statistical classification framework was built to diagnose cytomegalovirus status from the catalog of TCR beta chain sequences. The immuneACCESS repertoire file appears here via TCRdb, limited to in-frame rearrangements. These files lack a portion of the clones; in checked studies, under half of the deficit traces to unresolved V genes, and the cause of the others is not known. D and trimming come from the DNA, and the V and J calls and clone size come from that table. The sample yields a few hundred thousand clones; 80% to 90% were counted once. Of the sample, under 0.85% falls within the top ten clones.

This sample stems from a study of cytomegalovirus exposure and HLA in healthy donors (dated by TCRdb to about 2017). For context, the study as a whole: The 700 or so repertoires of the first cohort and the 120 validation repertoires were produced on the same platform, according to a later analysis. The study aimed to test whether signatures of past pathogen exposure could be identified by cataloging public T cell receptors. A separate validation cohort of 90 to 150 different subjects was used in addition to the roughly 670-subject first cohort. High-throughput TCR immunosequencing, statistical association of individual TCRs with disease status, and machine learning were combined to predict cytomegalovirus infection status.

Donors formed part of the validation cohort, which comprised about 130 subjects and was distinct from the first cohort of 666 subjects. General study outcomes and caveats: Most TCR sequences were seen in very few donors, while some public TCRs were found in many individuals. According to the authors, the approach could potentially be generalized to other disease states and immunological phenotypes. Three of the identified cytomegalovirus-associated TCR beta chains were confirmed in vitro to be specific for cytomegalovirus antigens. Subsequent analysis determined that TCRs grouped into clusters in the first cohort also showed a tendency toward co-occurrence across the approximately 120 validation repertoires, and about 94% of cluster scores exceeded 0. Cytomegalovirus status was reported to be diagnosed by the classifier with high specificity and sensitivity in both the original and validation cohorts. A later analysis had no HLA typing for the validation cohort, so co-occurrence there was scored across all 120 or so repertoires. The study listed approximately 160 TCR beta chains as associated with cytomegalovirus.

The sequenced sample consisted of PBMCs. The sequence links TRBV7-2 to TRBJ1-1, and 7 bases in between align with TRBD1. This receptor was obtained from a woman aged 18-29 years in good health and CMV-seronegative. The CDR3 reads as follows: CASSRTGAQNTEAFF. The DNA sequence is given as TGTGCCAGCAGCCGGACAGGCGCTCAGAACACTGAAGCTTTCTTT. Here the CDR3 is joined to the reference TRBV7-2 and TRBJ1-1 genes, and the full variable domain is: GAGVSQSPSNKVTEKGKDVELRCDPISGHTALYWYRQSLGQGLEFLIYFQGNSAPDKSGLPSDRFSAERTGGSVSTLTIQRTQQEDSAVYLCASSRTGAQNTEAFFGQGTRLTVV.